This TCR beta chain derives from a study of Graves' ophthalmopathy and Graves' hyperthyroidism listed by TCRdb under 2018. With respect to the entire study: Peripheral blood was collected at initial diagnosis, prior to any treatment. To tell Graves' ophthalmopathy apart from Graves' hyperthyroidism, and to predict which patients would progress to ophthalmopathy, the study relied on TCR beta repertoire signatures. To explore V-J signatures that distinguish ophthalmopathy from hyperthyroidism, a discovery set of about a hundred patients was enrolled, made up of around 40 with ophthalmopathy and 55 to 65 with stable hyperthyroidism. The independent validation cohort included about 19 hyperthyroidism patients plus 17 patients who later progressed from hyperthyroidism to ophthalmopathy. In total, over 130 blood samples were TCR-sequenced: 40 to 45 ophthalmopathy, 80 or so hyperthyroidism and approximately 17 hyperthyroidism-to-ophthalmopathy patients. Following sampling, methimazole starting at 30 mg daily was administered to hyperthyroidism patients, and high-dose intravenous methylprednisolone was administered to ophthalmopathy patients. In a handful of hyperthyroidism patients, the T-cell repertoire of thyroid tissue was compared with the T-cell repertoire of blood. On the study overall, not on this receptor specifically: Ophthalmopathy was separated from stable hyperthyroidism by the 13-signature model with about 89% sensitivity and around 81% specificity in cross-validation and with 80%/75% in the test set. Sample size was not predetermined statistically, and investigators were not blinded to group allocation. Most of the expanded thyroid clonotypes with a frequency above 0.001 were also detected in blood, and it was suggested that the thyroid immune response may be reflected by blood repertoires. In validation, the model predicted ophthalmopathy progression with 55% to 71% sensitivity and approximately 72% specificity; some 13 predicted patients were CT-confirmed with GO in a median of approximately 6.2 months.

For repertoire sequencing, TCR beta CDR3 regions were amplified from RNA transcripts. A first-round RT-PCR used HTBI primers with the Qiagen OneStep RT-PCR kit, followed by a second-round multiplex PCR, size selection and purification. Libraries were sequenced paired-end with 100 bp reads on an Illumina HiSeq2000. The study's processing was this. Reads were processed with SOAPnuke, discarding reads with adapters, uncalled bases, mean Phred below 15, or no exact constant-primer or identifier match. COPE v1.2.5 was used to merge the high-quality paired reads. Each unique nucleotide sequence was defined as a clonotype, and clonotypes were aligned to IMGT TRB V, D and J references with MiTCR v1.1. The analysis was limited to V-J combinations with a frequency above 0.0001, which together covered over 99% of the repertoires. For each V-J combination, a TCR clonal expansion and chaos score was defined as the ratio of F50 clonal expansion to chaos observed in the TCRdist matrix. Welch's t-statistics and random forest were used to narrow the features down to approximately 13 V-J combinations, which were then fed into a naive Bayes classifier. Thyroid-blood repertoire similarity was quantified with the Morisita-Horn index. TCRdb reanalyzed the raw reads on its own, using fastp at Q25 for trimming and MiXCR for clone calling, and kept in-frame beta chains. Each CDR3 protein gets just one entry, which takes the most common genes and DNA from the rows behind it. The V and J calls come from TCRdb's annotation, not from the publication. The sample has 500,000 to 800,000 distinct CDR3 sequences on record, over 40% of them singletons. The top ten constitute roughly 3% of the sample.

The CDR3 has 14 amino acids, counting the end cysteine and phenylalanine. Solely the CDR3 DNA is kept, with 42 bases framed from the first base. Sequences SEHNR (CDR1) and FQNEAQ (CDR2) are obtained from the germline V gene (reference sequence). With regard to this clonotype: Its antigen is unknown. A read error may account for a junction end that differs from germline.

Patients with ophthalmopathy had moderately to severely active disease, with a Clinical Activity Score of 3 or more, a NOSPECS grade of 4 or more, and a disease duration of less than 3 months. Anyone with other autoimmune diseases, uncontrolled infections, pregnancy or lactation was excluded from the study. Clinical symptoms, serum thyroxine, TRAb, thyroid ultrasound and orbital computed tomography were used for diagnosis. Ficoll-Paque density gradient centrifugation was used to isolate PBMCs from 8.5 to 10 ml of fresh peripheral blood. Total RNA was extracted with Trizol reagent and quality-checked on an Agilent 2100 Bioanalyzer.

The rearrangement joined TRBV7-9 to TRBJ2-3; 9 middle bases align to TRBD2. The clonotype comes from an adult man with Graves' ophthalmopathy. The material sequenced was peripheral blood. The sequenced DNA: TGTGCCAGCAGCGTAGCGGGGGCCACAGATACGCAGTATTTT. Translated, this is CASSVAGATDTQYF.